These 10 T cell receptor beta chains were all obtained from the same sample, sequenced in a study of blood T cells in healthy people across ages. Through a sample-barcoded 5' primer and a J-beta primer mix, a second PCR was run for about 6 to 12 cycles. A single record per CDR3 protein comes from TCRdb applying MiXCR to the 5' RACE reads. The sample consists of 1 million to 1.2 million distinct CDR3 sequences, under 40% of them appearing once. The specimen was blood. The receptors stem from a man in his late teens or twenties in good health.

V and J are TRBV7-2 and TRBJ2-5, with D perhaps assigned TRBD1 or TRBD2 (5 bases each). This CDR3 spans 15 amino acids. Germline V lookup: CDR1 SGHTA, CDR2 FQGNSA. V lost 4 bases and J lost 1, with 13 bases in between. The CDR3 nucleotides are TGTGCCAGCAGCTACAACTCCGGGACCCAAGAGACCCAGTACTTC. This sequence encodes CASSYNSGTQETQYF.

This clonotype came up a few times. The chain has TRBV5-8 and TRBJ1-6; no clear D gene. V was clipped by 2 bases and J by 4 bases, with 7 bases between them. The CDR3 totals 14 residues. Germline CDR1 and CDR2: SGHTS and YDEGEE. CDR3 bases: TGTGCCAGCAGCTTAGAGGCTTATAATTCACCCCTCCACTTT. Translated: CASSLEAYNSPLHF.

This chain links TRBV6-1 with TRBJ2-1, with D unresolved. The V end lost 0 bases, the J end lost 11 bases, and 11 bases lay between the germline ends. CDR3 length: 13 residues. Looked up from germline, CDR1 is MNHNS and CDR2 is SASEGT. The CDR3 nucleotides are TGTGCCAGCAGTGAAGCTGGCAGACTCCAGCAGTTCTTC. It encodes CASSEAGRLQQFF.

DNA of the CDR3: TGTGCCATCAGTGAGTCGGGGACAGGAGTGCAGTATTTT. Protein product: CAISESGTGVQYF. The chain carries TRBV10-3 and TRBJ2-3; 8 bases agree with TRBD1. This CDR3 region has 13 residues. With V trimmed by 0 bases and J by 11 bases, 4 bases remained unmatched. Germline lookup yields CDR1 ENHRY and CDR2 SYGVKD.

The chain joins TRBV20-1 to TRBJ2-4, with no clear D. The CDR3 spans 13 residues. Trimming took 5 bases from V and 0 from J, leaving 8 bases between them. CDR1 and CDR2 (germline): DFQATT, SNEGSKA (reference sequence). As DNA, the CDR3 is TGCAGTGCTCCGTGGCCAGCCAAAAACATTCAGTACTTC. As protein: CSAPWPAKNIQYF.

This clonotype was detected many times. V is TRBV7-9 and J is TRBJ1-1, with D uncertain. Germline V gene sequence: CDR1 SEHNR, CDR2 FQNEAQ (reference sequence). V was trimmed by 7 bases and J by 2 bases, leaving 5 bases between them. CDR3 length: 11 amino acids. CDR3 sequence reads: CASTSNTEAFF. In DNA, the CDR3 is TGTGCCAGCACCTCTAACACTGAAGCTTTCTTT.

In its sample, this clonotype was seen once. The V and J genes are TRBV30 and TRBJ2-3, with TRBD2 identical over 10 bases. V trimming: 2 bases; J trimming: 4 bases; junction bases outside the gene matches: 12. Germline V gives CDR1 GTSNPN, CDR2 SVGIG (reference sequence). The CDR3 has 17 residues. CDR3 nucleotide sequence: TGTGCCTGGAGTCCTTCCAGCGGGGGGGCCATCGCAGATACGCAGTATTTT. This encodes CAWSPSSGGAIADTQYF.

A word on this clonotype: The junction shows a germline mismatch at one end, possibly a read error. The chain couples TRBV29-1 to TRBJ1-4; tentatively, D is TRBD1 (5 bases). Germline-derived CDR1 and CDR2 are SQVTM and ANQGSEA. CDR3 size: 14 residues. The CDR3 here is CSVKSGTANERLFF. The DNA of the CDR3 is TGCAGCGTGAAATCCGGGACGGCAAATGAAAGACTGTTTTTT.

This clonotype was counted only a few times. The rearrangement links TRBV4-1 to TRBJ2-3; 9 bases match TRBD1. The CDR3 consists of 16 residues. Germline values: CDR1 MGHRA, CDR2 YSYEKL. V lost 0 bases to trimming and J lost 7 bases; unmatched junction nucleotides: 8. The CDR3 DNA reads as TGCGCCAGCAGCCAAGACCGGACAGGGGCAGTGAATACGCAGTATTTT. This encodes CASSQDRTGAVNTQYF.

The V gene is TRBV5-1, the J gene TRBJ2-4, with D possibly matching TRBD2 (6 bases). CDR3 length equals 14 residues. Trimming removed 3 bases from V and 5 bases from J, with 12 bases in between. Germline loops: CDR1 SGHRS, CDR2 YFSETQ. CDR3 protein: CASSSTGGENIQYF. CDR3 sequence (DNA): TGCGCCAGCAGCTCCACCGGGGGAGAAAACATTCAGTACTTC.